Listed here are 10 T cell receptor beta chains from one sample, sequenced in a study of CD8 T cells in ankylosing spondylitis. These TCRs are of unknown antigen specificity. TCRdb reprocessed the 5' RACE reads via MiXCR and lists one record per CDR3 protein. Of about 800,000 distinct CDR3 sequences in the sample, approximately 12% were seen once. Findings and limits, study-wide: Ankylosing spondylitis blood seemed to carry a telltale TCR beta motif made of fewer than 10 highly homologous variants.

Material: blood, either unsorted or a sorted T cell fraction (not recorded which). The origin of the receptors is a male donor with ankylosing spondylitis.

This clonotype was counted between two and nine times. V gene TRBV12-3 or TRBV12-4 combines with J gene TRBJ2-5; possible D gene TRBD1, 6 bases. V was shortened by 7 bases and J by 5 bases, with 11 bases between the two germline ends. This CDR3 spans 12 amino acids. The CDR3 here is CASNPRGETQYF. The CDR3 DNA reads as TGTGCCAGCAACCCCAGGGGCGAGACCCAGTACTTC.

This clonotype has more than one count but fewer than ten. The chain uses TRBV20-1 and TRBJ2-1; D call uncertain. Per the germline V gene, CDR1 is DFQATT and CDR2 is SNEGSKA (reference sequence). This CDR3 contains 15 residues. Between the trimmed V and J ends, which lost 1 base and 4 bases, there was a span of 14 bases. The CDR3 bases are TGCAGTGCTAGAGCGTCCCGTACCATATACAATGAGCAGTTCTTC. Its protein is CSARASRTIYNEQFF.

This clonotype occurred a few times. The chain uses TRBV6-1 and TRBJ2-1; TRBD2 agrees at 8 bases. CDR1 and CDR2 from the germline V gene are MNHNS and SASEGT. The CDR3 length is 14 residues. V was pared by 5 bases and J by 10 bases, with 10 bases of the junction left unmatched. The CDR3 DNA is TGTGCCAGCAGTCTTCTCCGGGAGGGCTGGGAGCAGTTCTTC. Encoded protein: CASSLLREGWEQFF.

The sample holds many counts of this clonotype. The gene calls are TRBV18 and TRBJ1-5; D call uncertain. Trimming cost V 6 bases and J 6 bases, with 12 bases left between them. This CDR3 has 13 residues. The germline V gene has CDR1 KGHSH and CDR2 LQKENI. This chain's CDR3 is CASSPSQSQPQHF. CDR3 DNA sequence: TGTGCCAGCTCCCCCTCACAGAGTCAGCCCCAGCATTTT.

The chain employs TRBV28 and TRBJ1-1; D ambiguous. The CDR3 loop spans 14 amino acids. Germline loops: CDR1 MDHEN, CDR2 SYDVKM. V was shortened by 3 bases and J by 4 bases, with 12 bases between the two germline ends. This CDR3 reads CASSFPGMSTEAFF. The CDR3 DNA is TGTGCCAGCAGTTTCCCGGGGATGAGCACTGAAGCTTTCTTT.

V gene TRBV7-2 combines with J gene TRBJ2-2; 9 positions match TRBD2. The V gene end was trimmed by 5 bases and the J gene end by 6 bases; junction bases not matched to a gene: 7. This CDR3 has 15 residues. The germline gives CDR1 SGHTA, CDR2 FQGNSA. CDR3 loop: CASSPASGEPGELFF. As DNA, the CDR3 is TGTGCCAGCAGCCCGGCTAGCGGGGAACCCGGGGAGCTGTTTTTT.

The rearrangement uses TRBV9 and TRBJ2-3; D unclear. V shed 4 bases and J shed 4 bases, with 10 bases lying between them. CDR3 length: 13 amino acids. CDR1 is SGDLS, CDR2 YYNGEE, per germline. The CDR3 DNA follows: TGTGCCAGCAGCCTAAGGGTGGCAGATACGCAGTATTTT. This sequence encodes CASSLRVADTQYF.

CDR3 DNA sequence: TGTGCCAGCAGTTTGGACCGGGGTTTTCGGAACGAGCAGTACTTC. Its translation: CASSLDRGFRNEQYF. The chain carries TRBV12-3 or TRBV12-4 and TRBJ2-7; maybe TRBD2 (5 bases). The ends were cut back, 3 bases at V and 5 bases at J, with 17 bases in the middle. This CDR3 spans 15 amino acids.

At least ten counts were recorded for this clonotype. The rearrangement joins TRBV7-9 to TRBJ2-7, with D uncertain. V was pared by 2 bases and J by 4 bases, with 9 bases between. The CDR3 sequence is 13 residues long. The germline V gene encodes CDR1 SEHNR and CDR2 FQNEAQ (reference sequence). The CDR3 region is CASSLPDLYEQYF. CDR3 in DNA: TGTGCCAGCAGCTTACCGGATTTATACGAGCAGTACTTC.

The chain recombines TRBV20-1 with TRBJ2-2, with TRBD1 identical over 7 bases. J gave up 7 bases and V 0 bases, and 11 bases lay outside the gene matches. The CDR3 length is 16 residues. Germline CDR1 and CDR2: DFQATT and SNEGSKA (reference sequence). The chain's CDR3 is CSARDLRGGGDGELFF. The CDR3 coding sequence is TGCAGTGCTAGAGATCTGAGAGGGGGCGGCGACGGGGAGCTGTTTTTT.